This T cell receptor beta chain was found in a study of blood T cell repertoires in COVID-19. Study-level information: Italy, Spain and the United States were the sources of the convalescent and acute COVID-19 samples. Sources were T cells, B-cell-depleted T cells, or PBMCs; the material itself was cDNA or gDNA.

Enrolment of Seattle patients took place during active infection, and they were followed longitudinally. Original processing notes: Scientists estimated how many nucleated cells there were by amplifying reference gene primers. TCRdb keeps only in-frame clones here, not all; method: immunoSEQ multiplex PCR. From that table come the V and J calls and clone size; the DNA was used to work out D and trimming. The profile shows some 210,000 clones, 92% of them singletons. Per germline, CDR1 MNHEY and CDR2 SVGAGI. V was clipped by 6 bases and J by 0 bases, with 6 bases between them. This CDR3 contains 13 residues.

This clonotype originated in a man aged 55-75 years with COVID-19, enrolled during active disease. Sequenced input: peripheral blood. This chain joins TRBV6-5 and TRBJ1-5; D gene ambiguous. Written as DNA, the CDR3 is TGTGCCAGCAGACTCTATAGCAATCAGCCCCAGCATTTT. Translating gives CASRLYSNQPQHF.